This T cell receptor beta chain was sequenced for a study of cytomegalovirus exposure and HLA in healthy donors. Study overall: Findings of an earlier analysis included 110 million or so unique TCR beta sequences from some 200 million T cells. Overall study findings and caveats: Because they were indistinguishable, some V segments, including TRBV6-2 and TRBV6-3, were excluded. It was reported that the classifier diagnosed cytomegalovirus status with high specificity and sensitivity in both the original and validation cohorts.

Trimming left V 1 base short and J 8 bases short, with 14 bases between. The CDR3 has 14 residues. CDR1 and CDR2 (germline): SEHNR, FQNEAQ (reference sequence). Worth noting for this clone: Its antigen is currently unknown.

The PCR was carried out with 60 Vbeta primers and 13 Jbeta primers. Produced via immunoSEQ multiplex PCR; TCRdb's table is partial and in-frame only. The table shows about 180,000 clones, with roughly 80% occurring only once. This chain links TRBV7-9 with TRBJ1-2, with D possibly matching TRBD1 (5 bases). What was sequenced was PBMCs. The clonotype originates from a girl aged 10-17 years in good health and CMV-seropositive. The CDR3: CASSLGGDRGGYTF. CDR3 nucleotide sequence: TGTGCCAGCAGCTTAGGGGGGGACCGCGGGGGCTACACCTTC.